The 21 T cell receptor beta chains below come from one sample, sequenced in a study of T cell responses to AZD1222 COVID-19 vaccine. This table comes from immunoSEQ multiplex PCR, and its TCRdb copy is limited to in-frame clones, with some not included. The sample carries some 69,000 clones, approximately 85% recorded once. The source material was peripheral blood, sampled on day 0 of AZD1222 vaccination. The origin of the receptors is an adult in good health.

The V and J genes are TRBV9 and TRBJ2-4, with D possibly TRBD2 on 5 matching bases. CDR3 length: 15 residues. CDR1 and CDR2 (germline): SGDLS, YYNGEE. V lost 4 bases, J lost 6 bases, and 17 bases lay in between. As DNA, the CDR3 is TGTGCCAGCAGCCCTCGTGAGGGAATAGGAAACATTCAGTACTTC. As protein: CASSPREGIGNIQYF.

The rearrangement joins TRBV5-4 to TRBJ2-2; the D is unclear. CDR1 and CDR2 from the germline V gene are SGHNT and YYREEE (reference sequence). This CDR3 region has 16 residues. Trimming stripped 4 bases from V and 1 base from J, with 14 bases between. The CDR3 protein is CASSPPPTGNTGELFF. In DNA, the CDR3 is TGTGCCAGCAGCCCACCTCCGACCGGGAACACCGGGGAGCTGTTTTTT. The entire variable domain, with the rest obtained from reference TRBV5-4 and TRBJ2-2, is as follows: ETGVTQSPTHLIKTRGQQVTLRCSSQSGHNTVSWYQQALGQGPQFIFQYYREEENGRGNFPPRFSGLQFPNYSSELNVNALELDDSALYLCASSPPPTGNTGELFFGEGSRLTVL.

The V and J genes are TRBV11-3 and TRBJ2-7; D not certain. The CDR3 has 13 amino acids. The ends were cut back, 1 base at V and 3 bases at J, with 7 bases in the middle. Germline lookup yields CDR1 SGHNT and CDR2 YENEEA. The CDR3 sequence: CASSLVQSYEQYF. For the CDR3, the DNA is TGTGCCAGCAGCTTAGTCCAGAGCTACGAGCAGTACTTC.

This rearrangement joins TRBV9 to TRBJ1-6; TRBD1 might be the D (6 bases). This CDR3 is built from 15 residues. The V gene's germline CDR1 is SGDLS and CDR2 YYNGEE. V gave up 0 bases and J gave up 8 bases, with 12 bases separating them. The CDR3 DNA is TGTGCCAGCAGCGTAGGCGAAGGGGGATATTCACCCCTCCACTTT. Translated, it gives CASSVGEGGYSPLHF.

The genes are TRBV4-2 and TRBJ1-4; a weak D match, TRBD1 (6 bases). V was shortened by 1 base and J by 4 bases, with 10 bases between the two germline ends. Germline V gene sequence: CDR1 LGHNA, CDR2 YNFKEQ. This CDR3 is built from 15 residues. Here the CDR3 reads CASSQGEGDNEKLFF. The CDR3 DNA is TGTGCCAGCAGCCAAGGAGAGGGGGATAATGAAAAACTGTTTTTT.

This clone came up a few times. The chain joins TRBV28 to TRBJ2-7; D not certain. Trimming stripped 6 bases from V and 2 bases from J, with 5 bases between. The CDR3 contains 11 residues. Germline loops: CDR1 MDHEN, CDR2 SYDVKM. This chain's CDR3 is CASSRAYEQYF. The DNA for the CDR3 is TGTGCCAGCAGCCGGGCCTACGAGCAGTACTTC.

This chain uses TRBV30 with TRBJ1-3; TRBD1 agrees at 7 bases. The J segment lost 0 bases and the V segment lost 3 bases, leaving 5 bases of the junction unmatched. The CDR3 loop spans 15 amino acids. The germline CDR1 and CDR2 sequences are GTSNPN and SVGIG (reference sequence). For the CDR3, the DNA is TGTGCCTGGAGGGCCCAGGGGGGCTCTGGAAACACCATATATTTT. It translates to CAWRAQGGSGNTIYF.

The gene calls are TRBV14 and TRBJ1-4, with D possibly TRBD1 on 5 matching bases. The V end lost 3 bases, the J end lost 4 bases, and 9 bases lay between the germline ends. The germline V gene has CDR1 SGHDN and CDR2 FVKESK. This CDR3 spans 14 amino acids. The CDR3 bases are TGTGCCAGCAGCCAGCAGGGTTATAATGAAAAACTGTTTTTT. This encodes CASSQQGYNEKLFF.

The chain combines TRBV28 with TRBJ1-1; tentative D call: TRBD1 (5 bases). The germline V gene encodes CDR1 MDHEN and CDR2 SYDVKM. V lost 9 bases, J lost 1 base, and 15 bases lay in between. The CDR3 is 14 amino acids. CDR3 nucleotide sequence: TGTGCCAGTCGCCGGGACTCTAAGAACACTGAAGCTTTCTTT. Translated, it gives CASRRDSKNTEAFF.

This clone was observed a single time. The chain employs TRBV29-1 and TRBJ1-2; D is possibly TRBD1 (5 bases). There are 14 residues in the CDR3. The V end lost 4 bases, the J end lost 0 bases, and 12 bases lay between the germline ends. Germline CDR1 SQVTM, CDR2 ANQGSEA. The CDR3 sequence is CSVGQPLSNYGYTF. CDR3 nucleotide sequence: TGCAGCGTTGGACAGCCCCTTTCTAACTATGGCTACACCTTC.

The chain recombines TRBV4-1 with TRBJ2-7; D call uncertain. Germline V gives CDR1 MGHRA, CDR2 YSYEKL. Trimming took 0 bases from V and 3 from J, leaving 15 bases between them. The CDR3 is 16 residues long. CDR3 loop: CASSQDWAMKDYEQYF. The CDR3 DNA sequence: TGCGCCAGCAGCCAAGATTGGGCTATGAAGGACTACGAGCAGTACTTC.

The rearrangement joins TRBV27 to TRBJ2-3; 8 bases line up with TRBD2. The V and J ends lost 3 bases and 10 bases, in that order; junction bases with no gene match: 12. Germline assignment: CDR1 MNHEY and CDR2 SMNVEV (reference sequence). CDR3 length equals 15 residues. The CDR3 sequence is CASSFHENSGVPQYF. CDR3 nucleotide sequence: TGTGCCAGCAGTTTCCACGAAAATAGCGGGGTCCCGCAGTATTTT.

The chain couples TRBV18 to TRBJ2-7; D is possibly TRBD1 (5 bases). CDR3 length: 13 residues. Germline-derived CDR1 and CDR2 are KGHSH and LQKENI. Trimming took 3 bases from V and 0 from J, leaving 6 bases between them. CDR3 region: CASSPGLSYEQYF. The CDR3 DNA is TGTGCCAGCTCACCGGGGCTCTCCTACGAGCAGTACTTC.

The chain links TRBV10-3 to TRBJ1-1; possibly TRBD1 for D (6 bases). The CDR3 is 12 residues long. Looked up from germline, CDR1 is ENHRY and CDR2 is SYGVKD. V gave up 10 bases and J gave up 3 bases, with 12 bases separating them. The CDR3 sequence is CATGRGDTEAFF. The CDR3 nucleotides are TGTGCCACTGGGAGGGGGGACACTGAAGCTTTCTTT.

The genes are TRBV27 and TRBJ1-2; TRBD1 aligns across 9 bases. This CDR3 contains 12 residues. Per germline, CDR1 MNHEY and CDR2 SMNVEV (reference sequence). After removal of 7 bases from V and 8 bases from J, the junction contained 5 bases not matched to a gene. The CDR3 sequence: CASKTGGGGYTF. DNA of the CDR3: TGTGCCAGCAAGACAGGGGGTGGGGGCTACACCTTC.

This clone was counted once. J is TRBJ2-2 and V is TRBV2, with 10 bases identical to TRBD2. Germline CDR1 SNHLY, CDR2 FYNNEI. This CDR3 contains 16 residues. V shed 8 bases, J shed 4 bases, and the junction held 10 bases outside the gene matches. CDR3 in amino acids: CASRLAGVSVTGELFF. CDR3 in DNA: TGTGCCAGCCGGCTAGCGGGGGTATCGGTCACCGGGGAGCTGTTTTTT. Combining the CDR3 with reference TRBV2 and TRBJ2-2 gives the whole variable domain EPEVTQTPSHQVTQMGQEVILRCVPISNHLYFYWYRQILGQKVEFLVSFYNNEISEKSEIFDDQFSVERPDGSNFTLKIRSTKLEDSAMYFCASRLAGVSVTGELFFGEGSRLTVL.

The rearrangement joins TRBV11-3 to TRBJ1-4; D possibly corresponds to TRBD1 (5 bases). This CDR3 has 12 amino acids. V gave up 5 bases and J gave up 12 bases, with 13 bases separating them. The germline gives CDR1 SGHNT, CDR2 YENEEA. The CDR3 sequence is CASSPGGGELFF. The CDR3 DNA reads as TGTGCCAGCAGCCCCGGCGGGGGGGAACTGTTTTTT.

This clone was seen once. V usage is TRBV6-5 and J usage is TRBJ2-7; D possibly corresponds to TRBD2 (5 bases). The V and J ends lost 6 bases and 3 bases respectively, with 15 bases between them. The CDR3 is made up of 14 amino acids. CDR1 and CDR2 from the germline V gene are MNHEY and SVGAGI. The DNA for the CDR3 is TGTGCCAGCAGGGGGAGTCAGAGGAACTACGAGCAGTACTTC. It yields the protein CASRGSQRNYEQYF.

The chain carries TRBV5-1 and TRBJ1-6; TRBD1 might be the D (5 bases). CDR3 length equals 18 residues. Germline V lookup: CDR1 SGHRS, CDR2 YFSETQ. V was clipped by 2 bases and J by 5 bases, with 20 bases between them. CDR3 loop: CASSFSAGPFRNNSPLHF. The CDR3 nucleotides are TGCGCCAGCAGCTTTTCGGCAGGGCCATTCAGAAATAATTCACCCCTCCACTTT.

This clone is labeled as medium-sized. The chain recombines TRBV5-6 with TRBJ2-1; 8 bases are a match to TRBD2. Germline CDR1 reads SGHDT; CDR2 reads YYEEEE. V was clipped by 4 bases and J by 11 bases; unmatched bases: 5. The CDR3 length is 12 residues. The chain's CDR3 is CASSASGGQQFF. CDR3 sequence (DNA): TGTGCCAGCAGCGCAAGCGGGGGTCAGCAGTTCTTC. Together with reference TRBV5-6 and TRBJ2-1, the CDR3 gives the full variable domain: DAGVTQSPTHLIKTRGQQVTLRCSPKSGHDTVSWYQQALGQGPQFIFQYYEEEERQRGNFPDRFSGHQFPNYSSELNVNALLLGDSALYLCASSASGGQQFFGPGTRLTVL.

The chain couples TRBV20-1 to TRBJ1-1; D call uncertain. Germline assignment: CDR1 DFQATT and CDR2 SNEGSKA (reference sequence). V dropped 3 bases and J dropped 5 bases, with 19 bases sitting between them. The CDR3 is 15 residues long. CDR3 coding DNA: TGCAGTGCTAGTAAAATCAGCCGCCGGGAAACTGAAGCTTTCTTT. It translates to CSASKISRRETEAFF.